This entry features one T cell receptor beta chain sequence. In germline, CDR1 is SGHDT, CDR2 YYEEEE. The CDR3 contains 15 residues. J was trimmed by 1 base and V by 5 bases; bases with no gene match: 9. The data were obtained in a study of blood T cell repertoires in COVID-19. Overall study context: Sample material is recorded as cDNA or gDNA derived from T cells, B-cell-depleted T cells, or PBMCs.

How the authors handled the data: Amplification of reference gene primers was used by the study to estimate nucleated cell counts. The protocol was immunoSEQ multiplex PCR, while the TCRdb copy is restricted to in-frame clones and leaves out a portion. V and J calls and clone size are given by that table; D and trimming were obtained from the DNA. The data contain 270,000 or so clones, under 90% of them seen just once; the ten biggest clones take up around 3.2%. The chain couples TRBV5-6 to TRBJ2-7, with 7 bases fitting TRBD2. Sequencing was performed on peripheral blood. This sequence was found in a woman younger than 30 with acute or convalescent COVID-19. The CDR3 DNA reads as TGTGCCAGCAGTAGAGGCGGGAGCGATTCCTACGAGCAGTACTTC. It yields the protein CASSRGGSDSYEQYF.